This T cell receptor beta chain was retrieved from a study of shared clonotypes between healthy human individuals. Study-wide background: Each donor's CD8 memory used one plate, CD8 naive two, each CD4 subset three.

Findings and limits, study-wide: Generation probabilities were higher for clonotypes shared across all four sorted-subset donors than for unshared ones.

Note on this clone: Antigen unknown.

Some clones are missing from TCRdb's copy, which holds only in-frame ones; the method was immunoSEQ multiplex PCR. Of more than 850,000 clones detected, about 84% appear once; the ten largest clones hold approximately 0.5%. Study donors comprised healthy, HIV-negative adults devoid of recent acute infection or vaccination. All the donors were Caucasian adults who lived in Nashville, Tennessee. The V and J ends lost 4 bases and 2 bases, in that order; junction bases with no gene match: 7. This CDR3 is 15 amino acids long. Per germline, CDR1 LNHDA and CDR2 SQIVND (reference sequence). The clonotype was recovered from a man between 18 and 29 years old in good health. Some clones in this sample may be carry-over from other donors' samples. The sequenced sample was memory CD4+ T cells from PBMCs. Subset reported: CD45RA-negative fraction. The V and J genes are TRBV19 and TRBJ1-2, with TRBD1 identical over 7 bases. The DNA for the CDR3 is TGTGCCAGTAGTACGCGACAGGGTACCAACTATGGCTACACCTTC. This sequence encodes CASSTRQGTNYGYTF.